This T cell receptor (beta chain) stems from a study of OX40 agonist ivuxolimab in advanced cancers. Sampled blood was obtained at baseline, cycle 4 day 1, and cycle 7 day 1. Study-wide points: Both CD4+ and CD8+ T cell populations in blood had undergone clonal expansion by week 6 at 0.1 to 3.0 mg/kg.

The table came from immunoSEQ multiplex PCR; TCRdb's copy has only in-frame clones and leaves some out. Counted here are under 75,000 clones, 65% to 90% occurring once; the ten biggest clones make up 0.75%. This clone was seen only a few times. Its antigen remains unknown. After removal of 0 bases from V and 7 bases from J, the junction contained 8 bases not matched to a gene. Germline CDR1 MNHNS, CDR2 SASEGT. There are 16 residues in the CDR3. The chain has TRBV6-1 and TRBJ1-4; 7 bases match TRBD1. This clonotype was sampled from an adult with an advanced solid tumor such as melanoma, head and neck, liver or kidney cancer. Sequencing used CD4+ or CD8+ T cells sorted from blood, obtained in a trial of the OX40 agonist ivuxolimab. CDR3 loop: CASSEARGQRREKLFF. The CDR3 region has the DNA TGTGCCAGCAGTGAAGCGAGGGGACAGCGGCGTGAAAAACTGTTTTTT.